Shown below are 26 T cell receptor beta chains from a single sample sequenced in a study of control samples from healthy donors and cancer patients. Profiled with immunoSEQ multiplex PCR; TCRdb holds only in-frame clones, not every one. Here the sample spans about 180,000 clones, over 85% being singletons. Sequencing used blood. The receptor set was obtained from a man aged 25-40 years in good health.

This chain uses TRBV2 with TRBJ1-1, with D possibly TRBD1 on 5 matching bases. Germline loops: CDR1 SNHLY, CDR2 FYNNEI. The V gene lost 10 bases and the J gene lost 2 bases, with 17 bases spanning the gap. The CDR3 has 14 residues. The CDR3 loop reads CANRPGDGNTEAFF. The DNA of the CDR3 is TGTGCCAATCGCCCCGGGGACGGAAACACTGAAGCTTTCTTT.

This clone was seen once. This chain uses TRBV27 with TRBJ2-7, with D possibly being TRBD2 (5 bases). In germline, CDR1 is MNHEY, CDR2 SMNVEV (reference sequence). The CDR3 runs 11 residues. Deletions cut 3 bases from V and 5 bases from J, with 5 bases between. CDR3 nucleotide sequence: TGTGCCAGCAGTTTCGGGAACGAGCAGTACTTC. It codes for CASSFGNEQYF.

The chain is built from TRBV20-1 and TRBJ2-7; D may be TRBD1 (8 bases). CDR3 size: 13 residues. V was shortened by 3 bases and J by 4 bases, with 13 bases between the two germline ends. From germline, CDR1 is DFQATT and CDR2 SNEGSKA (reference sequence). Here the CDR3 reads CSASYRGGYEQYF. Here the CDR3 DNA reads TGCAGTGCTAGTTACAGGGGGGGGTACGAGCAGTACTTC.

CDR3 sequence: CATAAGDTQYF. The DNA of the CDR3 is TGTGCCACCGCGGCGGGAGATACGCAGTATTTT. The chain is built from TRBV24-1 and TRBJ2-3; possibly TRBD2 for D (5 bases). V shed 9 bases and J shed 5 bases, with 8 bases lying between them. The CDR3 totals 11 residues. In germline, CDR1 is KGHDR, CDR2 SFDVKD.

This chain uses TRBV5-1 with TRBJ2-7, with D maybe TRBD1 (6 bases). The V end was cut by 0 bases, the J end by 5 bases, with 12 bases between. Germline values: CDR1 SGHRS, CDR2 YFSETQ. This CDR3 contains 14 residues. CDR3 in amino acids: CASSLAGQPNEQYF. In nucleotides, the CDR3 is TGCGCCAGCAGCTTGGCAGGACAGCCCAACGAGCAGTACTTC.

As DNA, the CDR3 is TGCGCCAGCAGCTTTTCCCGCCCCCGGAGACGATTGACAGATACGCAGTATTTT. It specifies CASSFSRPRRRLTDTQYF. The chain couples TRBV5-1 to TRBJ2-3; D is ambiguous. CDR1 is SGHRS and CDR2 is YFSETQ in the germline V gene. Trimming cost V 2 bases and J 3 bases, with 22 bases left between them. CDR3 length equals 18 residues.

This rearrangement joins TRBV27 to TRBJ1-5; TRBD1 is a possible D gene (6 bases). V was cut by 2 bases and J by 5 bases, with 10 bases left in between. Looked up from germline, CDR1 is MNHEY and CDR2 is SMNVEV (reference sequence). CDR3 length: 14 residues. Written as DNA, the CDR3 is TGTGCCAGCAGTTTAGAGGGGGGTGATCAGCCCCAGCATTTT. This translates into CASSLEGGDQPQHF.

This CDR3 is CASSPTGRKNTEAFF. As DNA, the CDR3 is TGTGCCAGCAGTCCCACGGGACGGAAGAACACTGAAGCTTTCTTT. V gene TRBV27 combines with J gene TRBJ1-1, with a possible D match to TRBD1 (5 bases). This CDR3 has 15 amino acids. The germline V gene has CDR1 MNHEY and CDR2 SMNVEV (reference sequence). The germline V and J ends were trimmed by 5 bases and 1 base, with 14 bases remaining between them.

V gene TRBV11-3 combines with J gene TRBJ2-1; the D is unclear. V lost 3 bases to trimming and J lost 7 bases, with 10 bases between them. The germline gives CDR1 SGHNT, CDR2 YENEEA. CDR3 length: 13 residues. In nucleotides, the CDR3 is TGTGCCAGCAGCTTGGTAGGGTCGAATGAGCAGTTCTTC. This sequence encodes CASSLVGSNEQFF.

This clone has more than one count but fewer than ten. The V gene is TRBV28, the J gene TRBJ2-1; possible D gene TRBD2, 6 bases. The V and J ends lost 5 bases and 7 bases respectively, with 18 bases between them. Per germline, CDR1 MDHEN and CDR2 SYDVKM. This CDR3 has 15 amino acids. The chain's CDR3 is CASSAGGGVSNEQFF. DNA of the CDR3: TGTGCCAGCAGTGCCGGGGGTGGCGTTTCGAATGAGCAGTTCTTC.

This rearrangement joins TRBV27 to TRBJ1-2; D is unclear. In germline, CDR1 is MNHEY, CDR2 SMNVEV (reference sequence). The V and J ends lost 2 bases and 3 bases respectively, with 13 bases between them. CDR3 length: 15 residues. The CDR3 coding sequence is TGTGCCAGCAGTTTAAAGTACTTAGGGCACTATGGCTACACCTTC. It specifies CASSLKYLGHYGYTF.

This chain joins TRBV6-2 or TRBV6-3 and TRBJ1-1, with TRBD1 matching over 8 bases. CDR3 length equals 15 residues. J gave up 0 bases and V 3 bases, and 3 bases lay outside the gene matches. Germline CDR1 MNHEY, CDR2 SVGEGT. This CDR3 reads CASSYGGQVNTEAFF. The CDR3, as DNA: TGTGCCAGCAGTTATGGGGGACAGGTGAACACTGAAGCTTTCTTT.

CDR3 loop: CAWSVRGPYEQYF. The CDR3 bases are TGTGCCTGGAGTGTACGCGGACCCTACGAGCAGTACTTC. The chain employs TRBV30 and TRBJ2-7; D is unclear. The ends were cut back, 0 bases at V and 2 bases at J, with 8 bases in the middle. This CDR3 comprises 13 residues. Germline CDR1 is GTSNPN and CDR2 is SVGIG (reference sequence).

The genes are TRBV5-1 and TRBJ2-1, with D maybe TRBD2 (5 bases). Per the germline V gene, CDR1 is SGHRS and CDR2 is YFSETQ. V was trimmed by 5 bases and J by 0 bases, leaving 15 bases between them. There are 16 residues in the CDR3. Written as DNA, the CDR3 is TGCGCCAGCAGTCCATGGGAGTTCAGCTCCTACAATGAGCAGTTCTTC. Translated, it gives CASSPWEFSSYNEQFF.

This clone showed up just once. The chain couples TRBV6-4 to TRBJ1-5; perhaps TRBD1 as D (6 bases). The CDR3 totals 13 residues. Per germline, CDR1 MRHNA and CDR2 SNTAGT. Trimming cost V 5 bases and J 4 bases, with 9 bases left between them. CDR3 coding DNA: TGTGCCAGCAGTCCAGGGGAAAATCAGCCCCAGCATTTT. This encodes CASSPGENQPQHF.

The rearrangement uses TRBV4-3 and TRBJ2-2, with D tentatively TRBD2 (5 bases). Trimming removed 1 base at V and 5 bases at J, with 11 bases between. CDR1 LGHNA and CDR2 YSLEER come from the germline V gene. This CDR3 spans 15 amino acids. CDR3 residues: CASSQAGVGTGELFF. The CDR3 bases are TGCGCCAGCAGCCAAGCCGGGGTCGGTACCGGGGAGCTGTTTTTT.

This clone was picked up one time. The V call is TRBV29-1, the J call TRBJ1-2; the D gene is possibly TRBD1 (5 bases). V lost 3 bases and J lost 0, with 8 bases in between. Germline-derived CDR1 and CDR2 are SQVTM and ANQGSEA. The CDR3 extends over 13 amino acids. For the CDR3, the DNA is TGCAGCGTTGATAGGACAACTAACTATGGCTACACCTTC. Its translation: CSVDRTTNYGYTF.

The chain combines TRBV5-1 with TRBJ2-6; D not certain. CDR1 is SGHRS, CDR2 YFSETQ, per germline. This CDR3 has 15 amino acids. Trimming removed 0 bases at V and 0 bases at J, with 4 bases between. CDR3 sequence: CASSLAASGANVLTF. The CDR3 coding sequence is TGCGCCAGCAGCTTGGCAGCCTCTGGGGCCAACGTCCTGACTTTC.

The V call is TRBV27, the J call TRBJ1-6, with 7 bases matching TRBD1. The length of the CDR3 is 17 residues. Germline assignment: CDR1 MNHEY and CDR2 SMNVEV (reference sequence). Trimming took 5 bases from V and 5 from J; bases not matched to a gene: 12. This CDR3 reads CASSAYRTGSHNSPLHF. CDR3 bases: TGTGCCAGCAGTGCGTATCGGACAGGAAGCCATAATTCACCCCTCCACTTT.

The J gene is TRBJ2-7, the V gene TRBV28; 11 nucleotides match TRBD2. The CDR3 sequence is 14 residues long. J lost 4 bases, V lost 6 bases, and 5 bases had no gene match. The V gene's germline CDR1 is MDHEN and CDR2 SYDVKM. The CDR3 here is CASRPGTSGYEQYF. The CDR3 nucleotides read TGTGCCAGCAGGCCCGGGACTAGCGGATACGAGCAGTACTTC.

This chain connects TRBV5-1 to TRBJ1-6; D is unclear. The germline gives CDR1 SGHRS, CDR2 YFSETQ. V was clipped by 0 bases and J by 3 bases, with 10 bases between them. The length of the CDR3 is 16 residues. CDR3 protein: CASSLESHLYNSPLHF. The CDR3 region has the DNA TGCGCCAGCAGCTTGGAGTCCCACCTCTATAATTCACCCCTCCACTTT. Based on the CDR3 plus reference TRBV5-1 and TRBJ1-6, the full variable domain is KAGVTQTPRYLIKTRGQQVTLSCSPISGHRSVSWYQQTPGQGLQFLFEYFSETQRNKGNFPGRFSGRQFSNSRSEMNVSTLELGDSALYLCASSLESHLYNSPLHFGNGTRLTVT.

V is TRBV9 and J is TRBJ2-2; TRBD2 aligns across 8 bases. Trimming took 0 bases from V and 4 from J; bases not matched to a gene: 5. CDR1 SGDLS and CDR2 YYNGEE come from the germline V gene. This CDR3 has 16 amino acids. CDR3 in amino acids: CASSVGISGVTGELFF. The CDR3 DNA is TGTGCCAGCAGCGTAGGGATTAGCGGGGTCACCGGGGAGCTGTTTTTT.

The rearrangement joins TRBV5-8 to TRBJ2-3; D call uncertain. Looked up from germline, CDR1 is SGHTS and CDR2 is YDEGEE. V dropped 5 bases and J dropped 3 bases, with 7 bases sitting between them. The CDR3 covers 12 residues. The CDR3 nucleotides read TGTGCCAGCAGTAGGGATACAGATACGCAGTATTTT. It codes for CASSRDTDTQYF.

This rearrangement joins TRBV30 to TRBJ2-1, with 9 positions matching TRBD2. Trimming took 4 bases from V and 5 from J; bases not matched to a gene: 12. The CDR3 extends over 16 amino acids. Germline lookup yields CDR1 GTSNPN and CDR2 SVGIG (reference sequence). CDR3 nucleotide sequence: TGTGCCTGGACCCTACTCGGCGGGGGGGGGAACAATGAGCAGTTCTTC. It yields the protein CAWTLLGGGGNNEQFF.

The J gene is TRBJ2-2, the V gene TRBV21-1; TRBD1, as called in the table, went unchecked against the DNA. TRBV21-1 is a recognized pseudogene. CDR3 length equals 16 residues. The chain's CDR3 is CASSPRDRGNTGELFF. DNA of the CDR3: TGTGCCAGCAGCCCCCGGGACAGGGGTAACACCGGGGAGCTGTTTTTT.

The J gene is TRBJ1-3, the V gene TRBV6-5; unclear D gene. The CDR3 sequence is 14 residues long. The V gene lost 3 bases and the J gene lost 0 bases, with 6 bases spanning the gap. From germline, CDR1 is MNHEY and CDR2 SVGAGI. CDR3 bases: TGTGCCAGCAGTTATTCCCACTCTGGAAACACCATATATTTT. Translated: CASSYSHSGNTIYF.